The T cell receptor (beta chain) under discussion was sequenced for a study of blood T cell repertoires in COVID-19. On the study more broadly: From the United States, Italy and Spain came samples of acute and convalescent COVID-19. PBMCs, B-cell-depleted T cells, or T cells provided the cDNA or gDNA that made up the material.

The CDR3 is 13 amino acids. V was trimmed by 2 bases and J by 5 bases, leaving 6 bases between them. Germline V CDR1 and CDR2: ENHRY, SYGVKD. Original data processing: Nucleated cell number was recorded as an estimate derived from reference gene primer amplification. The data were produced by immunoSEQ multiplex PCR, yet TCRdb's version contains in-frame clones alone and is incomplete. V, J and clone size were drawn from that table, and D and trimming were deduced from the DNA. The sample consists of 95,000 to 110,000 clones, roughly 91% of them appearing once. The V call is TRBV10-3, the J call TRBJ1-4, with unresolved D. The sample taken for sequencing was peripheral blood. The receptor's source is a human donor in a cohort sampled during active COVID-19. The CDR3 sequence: CAISETQNEKLFF. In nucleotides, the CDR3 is TGTGCCATCAGTGAGACCCAGAATGAAAAACTGTTTTTT.